One and the same sample provided the 11 T cell receptor beta chains below, sequenced in a study of control samples from healthy donors and cancer patients. The data were produced by immunoSEQ multiplex PCR, yet TCRdb's version contains in-frame clones alone and is incomplete. Among 60,000 to 70,000 clones listed, approximately 85% were seen once. Sequencing used blood. The receptors come from a man aged 40-49 years in good health.

The gene calls are TRBV27 and TRBJ2-1; D not certain. CDR1 is MNHEY, CDR2 SMNVEV, per germline (reference sequence). There are 17 residues in the CDR3. Trimming stripped 8 bases from V and 1 base from J, with 21 bases between. This CDR3 reads CASAISRGYRSYNEQFF. CDR3 nucleotides: TGTGCCAGCGCAATAAGTCGCGGTTATAGGTCCTACAATGAGCAGTTCTTC.

The chain joins TRBV6-5 to TRBJ1-1; D is undetermined. The V end was cut by 0 bases, the J end by 2 bases, with 7 bases between. The CDR3 extends over 14 amino acids. Germline V gene data show CDR1 as MNHEY and CDR2 as SVGAGI. For the CDR3, the DNA is TGTGCCAGCAGTTACTCGAGGGTTAACACTGAAGCTTTCTTT. Amino acid sequence: CASSYSRVNTEAFF.

The chain uses TRBV7-6 and TRBJ2-5; possibly TRBD2 for D (6 bases). The V end lost 1 base, the J end lost 6 bases, and 12 bases lay between the germline ends. The germline CDR1 and CDR2 sequences are SGHVS and FNYEAQ. The CDR3 contains 14 residues. CDR3 coding DNA: TGTGCCAGCAGCTTAGTAACGGGGAGGCAGACCCAGTACTTC. Its translation is CASSLVTGRQTQYF.

V usage is TRBV28 and J usage is TRBJ2-7; 7 bases map to TRBD2. CDR3 length: 15 amino acids. V shed 5 bases, J shed 0 bases, and the junction held 7 bases outside the gene matches. Germline V gene lookup returns CDR1 MDHEN and CDR2 SYDVKM. The CDR3 DNA reads as TGTGCCAGCAGTCAACCGGGACTATCCTCCTACGAGCAGTACTTC. Translation gives CASSQPGLSSYEQYF.

The chain recombines TRBV18 with TRBJ2-7; 11 bases map to TRBD1. The CDR3 totals 14 residues. The ends lost 2 bases at V and 7 bases at J; junction bases unmatched: 4. Germline V gives CDR1 KGHSH, CDR2 LQKENI. CDR3 nucleotides: TGTGCCAGCTCACCAAGGACAGGGGGCGAGGAGCAGTACTTC. This translates into CASSPRTGGEEQYF.

The chain recombines TRBV29-1 with TRBJ2-3, with D unresolved. The V end lost 3 bases, the J end lost 0 bases, and 7 bases lay between the germline ends. CDR3 length equals 13 residues. Germline CDR1 and CDR2: SQVTM and ANQGSEA. The CDR3 spells CSVEGGSTDTQYF. The DNA of the CDR3 is TGCAGCGTTGAGGGCGGTAGCACAGATACGCAGTATTTT.

J is TRBJ1-5 and V is TRBV5-8, with 7 bases identical to TRBD1. The CDR3 is 14 residues long. The junction had 10 bases not matched to a gene; V was cut back by 4 bases and J by 9 bases. Germline V gene lookup returns CDR1 SGHTS and CDR2 YDEGEE. CDR3 protein: CASSRRGTAGPQHF. The CDR3 DNA sequence: TGTGCCAGCAGCCGACGCGGGACAGCCGGGCCCCAGCATTTT.

The chain joins TRBV5-5 to TRBJ2-7; D might be TRBD2 (5 bases). V was trimmed by 2 bases and J by 2 bases, leaving 17 bases between them. Germline assignment: CDR1 SGHKS and CDR2 YYEKEE (reference sequence). This CDR3 contains 16 residues. The CDR3 bases are TGTGCCAGCAGCTTCGCCTCGGGGAGCGGCACCTACGAGCAGTACTTC. This encodes CASSFASGSGTYEQYF. The complete variable domain, with remaining parts taken from reference TRBV5-5 and TRBJ2-7, reads DAGVTQSPTHLIKTRGQQVTLRCSPISGHKSVSWYQQVLGQGPQFIFQYYEKEERGRGNFPDRFSARQFPNYSSELNVNALLLGDSALYLCASSFASGSGTYEQYFGPGTRLTVT.

This chain joins TRBV28 and TRBJ2-7; no firm D call. V dropped 4 bases and J dropped 4 bases, with 8 bases sitting between them. Germline V gene sequence: CDR1 MDHEN, CDR2 SYDVKM. The CDR3 spans 12 residues. The CDR3 sequence is CASSSRRYEQYF. The CDR3 nucleotides read TGTGCCAGCAGTTCCCGTAGGTACGAGCAGTACTTC.

This chain connects TRBV28 to TRBJ2-7; 12 nucleotides align to TRBD2. This CDR3 spans 17 amino acids. The V gene's germline CDR1 is MDHEN and CDR2 SYDVKM. J gave up 5 bases and V 2 bases, and 10 bases lay outside the gene matches. The CDR3, as DNA: TGTGCCAGCAGTTTAGTGACTAGCGGGAGATTGGGAGACGAGCAGTACTTC. This codes for CASSLVTSGRLGDEQYF.

J is TRBJ1-2 and V is TRBV28; TRBD1 matches at 8 bases. Germline CDR1 is MDHEN and CDR2 is SYDVKM. This CDR3 spans 12 amino acids. Unmatched junction bases numbered 6, after V lost 10 bases and J lost 5 bases. The CDR3 reads CATTRTGYGYTF. CDR3 coding DNA: TGTGCCACCACACGGACAGGGTATGGCTACACCTTC.